This is a list of T cell receptor beta chains from one sample in a study of Ad26.COV2.S vaccination and SARS-CoV-2 variants. TCRdb's table, derived via immunoSEQ multiplex PCR, lists solely in-frame clones and lacks some. The repertoire holds fewer than 150,000 clones, with roughly 90% as singletons. Sequences were derived from peripheral blood, sampled after recovery from COVID-19. The source of these receptors is a human donor who had recovered from COVID-19. The CDR3 runs from the conserved cysteine through the conserved F or W. A D gene is named only where the DNA matches it firmly. Some rows have no size entry. The others give once, few or many, or a class for an expanded clone.

d_call,v_call,clone_size,j_call,cdr3_aa,cdr3_nt
TRBD1,TRBV5-1,-,TRBJ2-7,CASRLQGNPYEQYF,TGCGCCAGCAGATTACAGGGGAACCCCTACGAGCAGTACTTC
TRBD1,TRBV25-1,-,TRBJ2-1,CASSESGQGGYNEQFF,TGTGCCAGCAGTGAATCGGGACAGGGGGGTTACAATGAGCAGTTCTTC
-,TRBV5-5,-,TRBJ1-1,CASSSLAGTEAFF,TGTGCCAGCAGCTCCCTGGCGGGGACTGAAGCTTTCTTT
-,TRBV5-6,-,TRBJ2-6,CASSFTSGANVLTF,TGTGCCAGCAGCTTCACCTCTGGGGCCAACGTCCTGACTTTC
-,TRBV27,few,TRBJ1-2,CASSLSGGWGYTF,TGTGCCAGCAGTTTATCCGGGGGCTGGGGCTACACCTTC
TRBD1,TRBV11-2,-,TRBJ1-4,CASSSHPDRINEKLFF,TGTGCCAGCAGCTCCCACCCGGACAGGATTAATGAAAAACTGTTTTTT
TRBD1,TRBV4-3,-,TRBJ1-2,CASSQNRGQDYGYTF,TGCGCCAGCAGCCAGAACAGGGGGCAAGACTATGGCTACACCTTC
-,TRBV10-1,once,TRBJ2-7,CASSAGGTYEQYF,TGCGCCAGCAGTGCGGGCGGAACCTACGAGCAGTACTTC
-,TRBV7-6,-,TRBJ2-3,CASSLGWRRGDTDTQYF,TGTGCCAGCAGCTTAGGGTGGAGGCGGGGAGACACAGATACGCAGTATTTT
TRBD1,TRBV4-1,-,TRBJ1-5,CASSQDGQGSQPQHF,TGCGCCAGCAGCCAAGATGGACAGGGAAGTCAGCCCCAGCATTTT
-,TRBV19,-,TRBJ2-6,CASTKYRGAGANVLTF,TGTGCCAGTACCAAATACCGGGGTGCTGGGGCCAACGTCCTGACTTTC
-,TRBV11-3,-,TRBJ2-1,CASSFTQGYNEQFF,TGTGCCAGCAGTTTCACACAGGGTTACAATGAGCAGTTCTTC
-,TRBV5-4,-,TRBJ2-1,CASSLPPLYGLENNEQFF,TGTGCCAGCAGCTTACCCCCACTCTACGGCCTGGAAAACAATGAGCAGTTCTTC
TRBD1,TRBV5-1,-,TRBJ2-1,CASSLDRGLYNEQFF,TGCGCCAGCAGCCTTGACAGGGGTCTCTACAATGAGCAGTTCTTC
-,TRBV4-1,-,TRBJ1-5,CASSQAQGRNQPQHF,TGCGCCAGCAGCCAAGCCCAAGGAAGGAATCAGCCCCAGCATTTT
TRBD1,TRBV18,once,TRBJ1-4,CASSRDRGDEKLFF,TGTGCCAGCTCTCGGGACAGGGGAGATGAAAAACTGTTTTTT
TRBD1,TRBV6-5,-,TRBJ2-7,CASSPDRATYEQYF,TGTGCCAGCAGTCCTGACAGGGCTACCTACGAGCAGTACTTC
-,TRBV10-1,-,TRBJ1-6,CASSESFGNSPLHF,TGCGCCAGCAGTGAAAGTTTCGGAAATTCACCCCTCCACTTT
-,TRBV28,-,TRBJ1-5,CATLSGAGNQPQHF,TGTGCCACCTTGTCCGGGGCCGGCAATCAGCCCCAGCATTTT
TRBD2,TRBV4-1,-,TRBJ2-5,CASSRHTTSGGPPSTQYF,TGCGCCAGCAGCCGCCACACGACTAGCGGGGGACCGCCTTCGACCCAGTACTTC
TRBD2,TRBV30,-,TRBJ2-2,CAWSSLSGASIGGELFF,TGTGCCTGGAGTTCCCTTAGCGGGGCGTCGATCGGCGGGGAGCTGTTTTTT
-,TRBV30,-,TRBJ2-3,CAWSVGSIGDTQYF,TGTGCCTGGAGTGTAGGGTCAATTGGGGATACGCAGTATTTT
-,TRBV2,-,TRBJ2-7,CASSEVGRAYEQYF,TGTGCCAGCAGTGAGGTGGGCAGGGCCTACGAGCAGTACTTC
-,TRBV28,many,TRBJ1-1,CASSLMNTEAFF,TGTGCCAGCAGTTTAATGAACACTGAAGCTTTCTTT
TRBD2,TRBV3-1/TRBV3-2,-,TRBJ2-1,CASSHRGTSGGYNEQFF,TGTGCCAGCAGCCACCGGGGGACTAGCGGGGGGTACAATGAGCAGTTCTTC
-,TRBV15,-,TRBJ1-3,CATSRDRGPPGNTIYF,TGTGCCACCAGCAGAGATCGGGGGCCTCCTGGAAACACCATATATTTT
-,TRBV11-2,-,TRBJ2-5,CASSLDSGTQYF,TGTGCCAGCAGCTTAGACAGCGGGACCCAGTACTTC
TRBD2,TRBV6-2/TRBV6-3,once,TRBJ2-1,CASSWTSGGSNEQFF,TGTGCCAGCAGTTGGACTAGCGGGGGGAGTAATGAGCAGTTCTTC
-,TRBV10-1,-,TRBJ1-1,CASSSQQGTNTEAFF,TGCGCCAGCAGCTCTCAGCAGGGAACAAACACTGAAGCTTTCTTT
TRBD1,TRBV6-6,-,TRBJ1-2,CASSPWTGGYGYTF,TGTGCCAGCAGCCCTTGGACAGGGGGCTATGGCTACACCTTC
TRBD1,TRBV28,-,TRBJ1-6,CASSLGQGGSPLHF,TGTGCCAGCAGTTTAGGACAGGGGGGTTCACCCCTCCACTTT
-,TRBV5-6,-,TRBJ1-6,CASTPGRNSPLHF,TGTGCCAGCACCCCGGGAAGAAATTCACCCCTCCACTTT
-,TRBV9,-,TRBJ1-5,CASSQGEGSQPQHF,TGTGCCAGCAGCCAAGGAGAAGGGTCTCAGCCCCAGCATTTT
-,TRBV11-2,-,TRBJ1-2,CASSGWDSWGYGYTF,TGTGCCAGCAGCGGGTGGGACTCATGGGGCTATGGCTACACCTTC
-,TRBV27,-,TRBJ2-2,CASSLRPRGQNTGELFF,TGTGCCAGCAGTCTAAGGCCGCGGGGGCAGAACACCGGGGAGCTGTTTTTT
-,TRBV2,-,TRBJ1-5,CATTEIYTGSNQPQHF,TGTGCCACCACAGAAATATACACGGGTTCCAATCAGCCCCAGCATTTT
TRBD1,TRBV7-9,-,TRBJ2-7,CASSSPPGQGVYEQYF,TGTGCCAGCAGCTCTCCCCCGGGACAGGGGGTGTACGAGCAGTACTTC
-,TRBV6-5,-,TRBJ2-7,CASSYSIQGISEQYF,TGTGCCAGCAGTTACTCGATACAGGGCATCAGCGAGCAGTACTTC
-,TRBV7-8,few,TRBJ1-6,CASSLTQGFGSPLHF,TGTGCCAGCAGCTTAACCCAGGGGTTCGGGTCACCCCTCCACTTT
TRBD1,TRBV10-1,-,TRBJ2-2,CASSESDRDAGELFF,TGCGCCAGCAGTGAGTCGGACAGGGACGCCGGGGAGCTGTTTTTT
TRBD1,TRBV24-1,-,TRBJ2-3,CATLTGGSTDTQYF,TGTGCCACTCTGACAGGGGGGAGCACAGATACGCAGTATTTT
-,TRBV3-1/TRBV3-2,-,TRBJ2-3,CASSYRDDTDTQYF,TGTGCCAGCAGCTACCGGGACGACACAGATACGCAGTATTTT
TRBD2,TRBV4-3,few,TRBJ2-3,CASSQGGSGGTGTQYF,TGCGCCAGCAGCCAAGGGGGTAGCGGGGGGACCGGTACGCAGTATTTT
-,TRBV5-4,-,TRBJ1-1,CASSLAIGGDTEAFF,TGTGCCAGCAGCTTGGCCATTGGGGGGGACACTGAAGCTTTCTTT
-,TRBV4-1,-,TRBJ2-7,CASSQIFSEGEDLYEQYF,TGCGCCAGCAGCCAAATCTTCTCCGAGGGGGAGGACCTTTACGAGCAGTACTTC
TRBD1,TRBV6-5,-,TRBJ2-5,CASSQRQGGETQYF,TGTGCCAGCAGCCAAAGACAGGGGGGAGAGACCCAGTACTTC
TRBD1,TRBV5-5,-,TRBJ1-2,CASSSAGGQGEGFNYGYTF,TGTGCCAGCAGCTCCGCCGGGGGACAGGGAGAGGGGTTTAACTATGGCTACACCTTC
-,TRBV28,-,TRBJ2-7,CASRASDRSLDEQYF,TGTGCCAGCAGGGCGTCCGACAGAAGCTTGGACGAGCAGTACTTC
-,TRBV7-9,-,TRBJ2-7,CASSHTPYEQYF,TGTGCCAGCAGCCACACCCCCTACGAGCAGTACTTC
-,TRBV6-2/TRBV6-3,-,TRBJ1-5,CASSYTGEYQPQHF,TGTGCCAGCAGTTACACCGGGGAATACCAGCCCCAGCATTTT